A single sample is the source of the 28 T cell receptor beta chains below, sequenced in a study of low-dose radiotherapy and immunotherapy resistance in tumors. TRAV- and TRBV-specific primers primed first-strand cDNA, covering alpha and beta chains. Using a constant-region primer together with a V-primer adapter, TCRs were subjected to roughly 20 PCR cycles of amplification. TCRdb called the reads again in MiXCR, with one record for every CDR3 protein. Of about 20,000 distinct CDR3 sequences in the sample, around 67% are singletons; the top ten hold 11%. These receptors came from a human donor with advanced metastatic prostate, ovarian, gallbladder or colorectal cancer (not recorded which). This table probably holds off-target reads from a library built for another chain.

The V gene is TRBV27, the J gene TRBJ1-5; D unclear. The length of the CDR3 is 12 residues. CDR1 and CDR2 (germline): MNHEY, SMNVEV (reference sequence). Trimming shortened V by 2 bases and J by 5 bases, and 4 bases separated the two germline ends. The CDR3: CASSLRDQPQHF. For the CDR3, the DNA is TGTGCCAGCAGTTTAAGAGATCAGCCCCAGCATTTT.

This clonotype was detected only a few times. The genes are TRBV28 and TRBJ1-5; 8 nucleotides agree with TRBD1. The CDR3 extends over 15 amino acids. Germline V gene sequence: CDR1 MDHEN, CDR2 SYDVKM. After removal of 4 bases from V and 7 bases from J, the junction contained 9 bases not matched to a gene. The chain's CDR3 is CASSSTRTGRQPQHF. DNA for the CDR3: TGTGCCAGCAGTTCTACCCGGACAGGGCGCCAGCCCCAGCATTTT.

In this sample, this clonotype turned up a few times. The chain links TRBV29-1 to TRBJ2-7; 11 positions agree with TRBD2. The CDR3 loop spans 13 amino acids. The trim removed 7 bases at V and 0 bases at J, leaving 2 bases unmatched. Looked up from germline, CDR1 is SQVTM and CDR2 is ANQGSEA. Here the CDR3 DNA reads TGCAGCGCTAGCGGGAGGAGCTCCTACGAGCAGTACTTC. It specifies CSASGRSSYEQYF.

This clonotype was detected only once. The rearrangement uses TRBV7-8 and TRBJ2-1, with 9 positions matching TRBD1. From germline, CDR1 is SGHVS and CDR2 FQNEAQ. Trimming at V came to 5 bases and at J to 2 bases, leaving 13 bases not matched to a gene. The CDR3 is made up of 18 amino acids. In nucleotides, the CDR3 is TGTGCCAGCAGCAGGGGTGTTGGGGGACAGGGCACCTACAATGAGCAGTTCTTC. Translated, it gives CASSRGVGGQGTYNEQFF.

This clonotype has more than one count but fewer than ten. The chain couples TRBV11-2 to TRBJ1-5; the D gene is possibly TRBD1 (5 bases). V lost 0 bases, J lost 5 bases, and 11 bases lay in between. The CDR3 sequence is 15 residues long. Germline V gene lookup returns CDR1 SGHAT and CDR2 FQNNGV. The CDR3 loop reads CASSLDGTWDQPQHF. CDR3 nucleotides: TGTGCCAGCAGCTTAGACGGGACTTGGGATCAGCCCCAGCATTTT.

This clonotype was seen just once. The chain recombines TRBV20-1 with TRBJ2-5, with 8 bases identical to TRBD2. Germline trimming cut 6 bases from V and 2 bases from J; bases unmatched to any gene: 2. The germline V gene has CDR1 DFQATT and CDR2 SNEGSKA (reference sequence). CDR3 length: 12 residues. CDR3 in amino acids: CSALAAQETQYF. The DNA of the CDR3 is TGCAGTGCACTAGCGGCTCAAGAGACCCAGTACTTC.

The table lists this clonotype with a few counts. The chain carries TRBV4-3 and TRBJ1-2; the D gene is possibly TRBD1 (5 bases). The CDR3 totals 15 residues. CDR1 is LGHNA and CDR2 is YSLEER in the germline V gene. V was shortened by 1 base and J by 4 bases, with 13 bases between the two germline ends. CDR3 in amino acids: CASSQAFRAVYGYTF. Here the CDR3 DNA reads TGCGCCAGCAGCCAAGCTTTCAGGGCCGTCTATGGCTACACCTTC.

The chain couples TRBV5-4 to TRBJ2-3; 13 bases fit TRBD2. The CDR3 is 14 residues long. CDR1 is SGHNT and CDR2 is YYREEE in the germline V gene (reference sequence). Germline trimming cut 2 bases from V and 6 bases from J; bases unmatched to any gene: 0. Here the CDR3 DNA reads TGTGCCAGCAGCTTACTAGCGGGGGGGGATACGCAGTATTTT. Its translation is CASSLLAGGDTQYF.

V gene TRBV28 combines with J gene TRBJ2-5; 7 positions match TRBD2. The germline gives CDR1 MDHEN, CDR2 SYDVKM. CDR3 length equals 13 residues. Trimming cost V 6 bases and J 4 bases; bases outside gene matches: 5. The CDR3 here is CASSSGGRETQYF. The CDR3 DNA reads as TGTGCCAGCAGCTCGGGGGGAAGAGAGACCCAGTACTTC.

The chain recombines TRBV9 with TRBJ2-7, with D unclear. Looked up from germline, CDR1 is SGDLS and CDR2 is YYNGEE. CDR3 length: 14 residues. Deletions cut 0 bases from V and 1 base from J, with 8 bases between. CDR3 nucleotide sequence: TGTGCCAGCAGCGTAGAGAGACAATCCTACGAGCAGTACTTC. Its translation is CASSVERQSYEQYF.

The chain employs TRBV15 and TRBJ1-1, with D unresolved. V lost 8 bases to trimming and J lost 4 bases, with 17 bases between them. The CDR3 runs to 14 residues. Per germline, CDR1 LNHNV and CDR2 YYDKDF (reference sequence). CDR3 DNA: TGTGCCACCGAGGCGGAACCCGAGTCCACTGAAGCTTTCTTT. Residues: CATEAEPESTEAFF.

This rearrangement joins TRBV27 to TRBJ1-2, with no clear D. The V gene's germline CDR1 is MNHEY and CDR2 SMNVEV (reference sequence). V gave up 10 bases and J gave up 4 bases, with 10 bases separating them. The CDR3 loop spans 11 amino acids. CDR3 bases: TGTGCCACCTCTCCAGGCTATGGCTACACCTTC. Its protein is CATSPGYGYTF.

The rearrangement joins TRBV20-1 to TRBJ2-4, with D hard to call. The V end lost 0 bases, the J end lost 1 base, and 7 bases lay between the germline ends. The CDR3 consists of 14 residues. The germline CDR1 and CDR2 sequences are DFQATT and SNEGSKA (reference sequence). The CDR3 loop reads CSARDDGAKNIQYF. CDR3 coding DNA: TGCAGTGCTAGAGACGACGGCGCCAAAAACATTCAGTACTTC.

This chain connects TRBV20-1 to TRBJ2-1; perhaps TRBD2 as D (6 bases). There are 17 residues in the CDR3. Germline CDR1 DFQATT, CDR2 SNEGSKA (reference sequence). V lost 1 base and J 1 base, leaving 17 bases between the germline ends. CDR3 nucleotides: TGCAGTGCTAGAGCTTGGGGTGGAGGGAGGTCCTACAATGAGCAGTTCTTC. It is translated as CSARAWGGGRSYNEQFF.

The V gene is TRBV30, the J gene TRBJ2-3; D might be TRBD1 or TRBD2, each matching 5 bases. Germline V gene sequence: CDR1 GTSNPN, CDR2 SVGIG (reference sequence). Trimming cost V 0 bases and J 8 bases, with 12 bases left between them. The CDR3 is 13 residues long. DNA of the CDR3: TGTGCCTGGAGTGTTTCGGGACGGGGTACGCAGTATTTT. This gives the protein CAWSVSGRGTQYF.

The CDR3 nucleotides read TGCGCCAGCAGCGCAACTAGCGGGAGCGACGAGCAGTACTTC. Protein: CASSATSGSDEQYF. The J gene is TRBJ2-7, the V gene TRBV5-1, with 11 positions matching TRBD2. The CDR3 is 14 residues long. The V gene's germline CDR1 is SGHRS and CDR2 YFSETQ. Trimming removed 4 bases from V and 5 bases from J; junction bases left unmatched: 5.

This clonotype was detected only once. The chain is built from TRBV29-1 and TRBJ2-5, with 9 bases identical to TRBD1. The germline V gene encodes CDR1 SQVTM and CDR2 ANQGSEA. CDR3 size: 12 residues. V gave up 4 bases and J gave up 4 bases; unmatched junction bases: 1. CDR3 sequence: CSVVTGGETQYF. The CDR3 nucleotides are TGCAGCGTTGTGACAGGGGGAGAGACCCAGTACTTC.

The chain links TRBV2 to TRBJ1-4, with D possibly being TRBD1 (5 bases). The CDR3 consists of 15 residues. V was clipped by 5 bases and J by 2 bases, with 12 bases between them. CDR1 is SNHLY, CDR2 FYNNEI, per germline. For the CDR3, the DNA is TGTGCCAGCAGTACCGGGCGGGGCACTAATGAAAAACTGTTTTTT. Protein sequence: CASSTGRGTNEKLFF.

The rearrangement joins TRBV6-8 to TRBJ1-6; possibly TRBD1 for D (5 bases). The CDR3 length is 18 residues. Per germline, CDR1 MNHGY and CDR2 SAAAGT. V was cut by 2 bases and J by 0 bases, with 14 bases left in between. In DNA form, the CDR3 reads TGTGCCAGCAGTTACACCTGGGACGCGAGCTCCTATAATTCACCCCTCCACTTT. Amino acids: CASSYTWDASSYNSPLHF.

The gene calls are TRBV24-1 and TRBJ1-5, with 10 bases matching TRBD1. J was trimmed by 0 bases and V by 5 bases; bases with no gene match: 9. This CDR3 has 18 residues. Germline V gives CDR1 KGHDR, CDR2 SFDVKD. The CDR3 nucleotides are TGTGCCACCAGTGGCATCGGACAGGGGGGCTATAGCAATCAGCCCCAGCATTTT. It is translated as CATSGIGQGGYSNQPQHF.

The rearrangement uses TRBV4-3 and TRBJ2-1; 9 positions agree with TRBD2. CDR3 length equals 16 residues. Germline V gene sequence: CDR1 LGHNA, CDR2 YSLEER. Trimming at V came to 0 bases and at J to 12 bases, leaving 12 bases not matched to a gene. The CDR3 nucleotides are TGCGCCAGCAGCCAAGACACCGGCGGGAGGGCCTTCCGGCAGTTCTTC. It specifies CASSQDTGGRAFRQFF.

This clonotype was seen a single time. The J gene is TRBJ1-5, the V gene TRBV5-1; D is possibly TRBD1 (5 bases). V was pared by 0 bases and J by 3 bases, with 10 bases between. The CDR3 is 15 residues long. Germline V lookup: CDR1 SGHRS, CDR2 YFSETQ. CDR3 in DNA: TGCGCCAGCAGCTTGGAAGGGGCTGTCAATCAGCCCCAGCATTTT. Translation gives CASSLEGAVNQPQHF.

By share, this clonotype ranks as medium-sized. This chain uses TRBV28 with TRBJ2-5, with D tentatively TRBD1 or TRBD2 (6 bases each). The CDR3 covers 12 residues. Germline V gene sequence: CDR1 MDHEN, CDR2 SYDVKM. Trimming removed 7 bases at V and 4 bases at J, with 10 bases between. In DNA, the CDR3 is TGTGCCAGCAATACGGGGGCAGAGACCCAGTACTTC. It codes for CASNTGAETQYF.

This chain connects TRBV29-1 to TRBJ1-1; the match to TRBD1 covers 9 bases. Germline values: CDR1 SQVTM, CDR2 ANQGSEA. V lost 7 bases to trimming and J lost 5 bases; unmatched junction nucleotides: 8. The CDR3 extends over 13 amino acids. The CDR3 coding sequence is TGCAGCGCCACCGGGACAGGGAGAACTGAAGCTTTCTTT. Translation gives CSATGTGRTEAFF.

The chain has TRBV28 and TRBJ1-2, with 7 bases that match TRBD1. The CDR3 length is 17 residues. Germline loops: CDR1 MDHEN, CDR2 SYDVKM. V was pared by 3 bases and J by 4 bases, with 14 bases of the junction left unmatched. This CDR3 is CASSFGAEGTATYGYTF. As DNA, the CDR3 is TGTGCCAGCAGTTTCGGCGCGGAGGGGACAGCAACCTATGGCTACACCTTC.

The V and J genes are TRBV20-1 and TRBJ2-4; D unclear. V lost 3 bases and J 0 bases, leaving 9 bases between the germline ends. Germline CDR1 is DFQATT and CDR2 is SNEGSKA (reference sequence). The CDR3 totals 14 residues. CDR3: CSASGRRAKNIQYF. The CDR3 DNA is TGCAGTGCTAGCGGACGGCGAGCCAAAAACATTCAGTACTTC.

Only one count was recorded for this clonotype. The chain recombines TRBV6-8 with TRBJ2-1; D perhaps matches TRBD2 (6 bases). Germline CDR1 MNHGY, CDR2 SAAAGT. V was cut by 5 bases and J by 4 bases, with 12 bases left in between. This CDR3 is built from 14 residues. CDR3 loop: CASSRVSGYNEQFF. The DNA of the CDR3 is TGTGCCAGCAGTAGGGTTAGCGGTTACAATGAGCAGTTCTTC.

The V call is TRBV5-1, the J call TRBJ2-2; TRBD2 aligns across 7 bases. The germline V gene has CDR1 SGHRS and CDR2 YFSETQ. The V and J ends lost 2 bases and 4 bases, in that order; junction bases with no gene match: 2. The CDR3 spans 14 residues. Here the CDR3 DNA reads TGCGCCAGCAGCTTCGGGGGGTCCACCGGGGAGCTGTTTTTT. Protein product: CASSFGGSTGELFF. Full variable domain (remainder filled in from reference TRBV5-1 and TRBJ2-2): KAGVTQTPRYLIKTRGQQVTLSCSPISGHRSVSWYQQTPGQGLQFLFEYFSETQRNKGNFPGRFSGRQFSNSRSEMNVSTLELGDSALYLCASSFGGSTGELFFGEGSRLTVL.